The 9 T cell receptor beta chains given below trace back to one sample, sequenced in a study of blood T cell repertoires in COVID-19. Produced via immunoSEQ multiplex PCR; TCRdb's table is partial and in-frame only. The sample holds over 50,000 clones, 75% to 95% seen once. The sequenced sample was peripheral blood. These receptors came from a middle-aged man with active COVID-19.

The J gene is TRBJ1-4, the V gene TRBV5-4; TRBD1 agrees at 7 bases. Per germline, CDR1 SGHNT and CDR2 YYREEE (reference sequence). The V segment lost 4 bases and the J segment 3 bases; nucleotides outside the gene matches: 12. The CDR3 is made up of 17 amino acids. The CDR3 bases are TGTGCCAGCAGCCATCGACAGGGACGTGCCTCTAATGAAAAACTGTTTTTT. Amino acid sequence: CASSHRQGRASNEKLFF.

Only one count was recorded for this clone. The V and J genes are TRBV18 and TRBJ1-5; D is uncertain. Germline assignment: CDR1 KGHSH and CDR2 LQKENI. The V gene lost 6 bases and the J gene lost 7 bases, with 16 bases spanning the gap. The length of the CDR3 is 14 residues. The CDR3 sequence: CASSPGGPPQPQHF. The CDR3 DNA follows: TGTGCCAGCTCCCCCGGCGGCCCACCGCAGCCCCAGCATTTT.

The chain combines TRBV7-9 with TRBJ2-1; 11 bases align to TRBD2. J gave up 7 bases and V 5 bases, and 10 bases lay outside the gene matches. This CDR3 has 16 amino acids. CDR1 and CDR2 from the germline V gene are SEHNR and FQNEAQ (reference sequence). The CDR3 DNA reads TGTGCCAGCAGCCCCACTAGCGGGAGTTCAATGAATGAGCAGTTCTTC. Translating gives CASSPTSGSSMNEQFF.

The chain couples TRBV30 to TRBJ2-7, with D perhaps matching TRBD1 (7 bases). Germline CDR1 GTSNPN, CDR2 SVGIG (reference sequence). The CDR3 totals 12 residues. V lost 2 bases to trimming and J lost 4 bases, with 9 bases between them. The CDR3 DNA sequence: TGTGCCTGGAGTCCAGGGGGGTACGAGCAGTACTTC. Translated, it gives CAWSPGGYEQYF. Full variable domain (outside the CDR3, taken from reference TRBV30 and TRBJ2-7): SQTIHQWPATLVQPVGSPLSLECTVEGTSNPNLYWYRQAAGRGLQLLFYSVGIGQISSEVPQNLSASRPQDRQFILSSKKLLLSDSGFYLCAWSPGGYEQYFGPGTRLTVT.

The chain is built from TRBV5-1 and TRBJ1-2, with D maybe TRBD1 (5 bases). This CDR3 has 13 amino acids. Deletions cut 1 base from V and 8 bases from J, with 12 bases between. CDR1 SGHRS and CDR2 YFSETQ come from the germline V gene. The CDR3 DNA sequence: TGCGCCAGCAGCTTGCAGGGCGTAGGCGGCTACACCTTC. Translating it yields CASSLQGVGGYTF. Combining the CDR3 with reference TRBV5-1 and TRBJ1-2 gives the whole variable domain KAGVTQTPRYLIKTRGQQVTLSCSPISGHRSVSWYQQTPGQGLQFLFEYFSETQRNKGNFPGRFSGRQFSNSRSEMNVSTLELGDSALYLCASSLQGVGGYTFGSGTRLTVV.

The chain couples TRBV18 to TRBJ1-3; D may be TRBD1 (6 bases). CDR3 size: 17 residues. The germline V and J ends were trimmed by 1 base and 0 bases, with 13 bases remaining between them. Germline CDR1 and CDR2: KGHSH and LQKENI. CDR3 DNA sequence: TGTGCCAGCTCACCACGGGAAGACAGGTACTCTGGAAACACCATATATTTT. Protein product: CASSPREDRYSGNTIYF.

The J gene is TRBJ2-3, the V gene TRBV18; tentative D call: TRBD2 (6 bases). Trimming removed 1 base from V and 4 bases from J, with 15 bases in between. Germline-derived CDR1 and CDR2 are KGHSH and LQKENI. This CDR3 spans 16 amino acids. The CDR3 DNA reads TGTGCCAGCTCACCACTGCCTGGGACTGTGTCAGATACGCAGTATTTT. This gives the protein CASSPLPGTVSDTQYF.

J is TRBJ1-2 and V is TRBV15, with D perhaps matching TRBD1 (5 bases). The germline V gene encodes CDR1 LNHNV and CDR2 YYDKDF (reference sequence). With 1 base removed from V and 7 bases from J, the gap between germline ends came to 16 bases. The CDR3 has 15 amino acids. CDR3 nucleotides: TGTGCCACCAGCAGAGCCCCAGAGACAGCGGGTGGCTACACCTTC. This translates into CATSRAPETAGGYTF.

This sequence joins TRBV19 and TRBJ2-7; 7 nucleotides match TRBD1. The V gene end was trimmed by 7 bases and the J gene end by 4 bases; junction bases not matched to a gene: 13. Germline CDR1 LNHDA, CDR2 SQIVND (reference sequence). The CDR3 sequence is 15 residues long. The DNA for the CDR3 is TGTGCCAGTAAGGTTTTGGGAGACAGGGCGTACGAGCAGTACTTC. Amino acid sequence: CASKVLGDRAYEQYF.